The T cell receptor (beta chain) described here comes from a study of blood T cell repertoires in COVID-19. Whole-study context: PBMCs, B-cell-depleted T cells, or T cells provided the cDNA or gDNA that made up the material.

The CDR3 runs 18 residues. V lost 5 bases to trimming and J lost 1 base; unmatched junction nucleotides: 10. From germline, CDR1 is SGHNT and CDR2 YENEEA. The method was immunoSEQ multiplex PCR; TCRdb's version includes in-frame clones alone and lacks a portion of them. The sample comprises roughly 120,000 clones, 75% to 90% of which are singletons, and under 8% rests with the top ten. The sample was peripheral blood. This receptor was obtained from a man aged 65 to 85 with acute or convalescent COVID-19. The V and J genes are TRBV11-3 and TRBJ2-1; 11 bases line up with TRBD2. The CDR3 DNA is TGTGCCAGCAGCCGAAACAGAACTAGCGGGAGATCCTACAATGAGCAGTTCTTC. Translated: CASSRNRTSGRSYNEQFF.